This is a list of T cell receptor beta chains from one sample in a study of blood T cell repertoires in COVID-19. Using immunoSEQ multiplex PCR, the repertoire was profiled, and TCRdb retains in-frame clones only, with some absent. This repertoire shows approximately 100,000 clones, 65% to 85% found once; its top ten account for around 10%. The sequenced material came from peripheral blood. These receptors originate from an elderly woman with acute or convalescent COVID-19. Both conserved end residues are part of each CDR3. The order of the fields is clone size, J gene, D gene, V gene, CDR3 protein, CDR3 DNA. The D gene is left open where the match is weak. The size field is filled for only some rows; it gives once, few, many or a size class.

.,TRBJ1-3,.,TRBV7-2,CASSLDPQGSGGNTIYF,TGTGCCAGCAGCTTGGATCCGCAGGGCTCGGGTGGAAACACCATATATTTT
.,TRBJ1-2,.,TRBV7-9,CASSLVSGGEPQGYTF,TGTGCCAGCAGCTTAGTTTCGGGGGGCGAGCCACAAGGCTACACCTTC
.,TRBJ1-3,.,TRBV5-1,CASSLVGGPGNTIYF,TGCGCCAGCAGCTTGGTCGGGGGGCCTGGAAACACCATATATTTT
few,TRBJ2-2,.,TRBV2,CASRPGSAGELFF,TGTGCCAGCAGACCCGGGAGCGCCGGGGAGCTGTTTTTT
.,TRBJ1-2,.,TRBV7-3,CASSPGNGYGYTF,TGTGCCAGCAGCCCAGGGAATGGGTATGGCTACACCTTC
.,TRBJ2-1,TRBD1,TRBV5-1,CASSWTGNSYNEQFF,TGCGCCAGCAGCTGGACAGGGAACTCCTACAATGAGCAGTTCTTC
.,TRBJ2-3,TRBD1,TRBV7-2,CASSINPGTGGTDTQYF,TGTGCCAGCAGCATAAACCCCGGGACAGGGGGCACAGATACGCAGTATTTT
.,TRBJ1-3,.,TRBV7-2,CASSPRLRESSGNTIYF,TGTGCCAGCAGCCCACGGCTACGGGAATCGTCTGGAAACACCATATATTTT
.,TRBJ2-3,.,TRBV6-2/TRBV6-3,CASSYSFGVSTDTQYF,TGTGCCAGCAGTTACTCGTTCGGGGTAAGCACAGATACGCAGTATTTT
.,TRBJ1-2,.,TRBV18,CASSPGELEANYGYTF,TGTGCCAGCTCACCGGGAGAACTAGAAGCTAACTATGGCTACACCTTC
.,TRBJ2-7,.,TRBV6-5,CASSSRQASYEQYF,TGTGCCAGCAGTTCGCGACAGGCTTCCTACGAGCAGTACTTC
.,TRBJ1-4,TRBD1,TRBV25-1,CASSDLQGAREKLFF,TGTGCCAGCAGTGATCTACAGGGGGCGCGTGAAAAACTGTTTTTT
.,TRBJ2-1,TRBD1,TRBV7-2,CASLLGTGSYNEQFF,TGTGCCAGCCTCCTCGGGACAGGGTCCTACAATGAGCAGTTCTTC
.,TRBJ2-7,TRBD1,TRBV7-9,CASSPPSGTGIKQYF,TGTGCCAGCAGCCCCCCCTCGGGGACAGGGATTAAGCAGTACTTC
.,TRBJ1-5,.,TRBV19,CASSIVGGSEPQHF,TGTGCCAGTAGTATAGTGGGGGGATCGGAGCCCCAGCATTTT
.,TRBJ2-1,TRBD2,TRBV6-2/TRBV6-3,CASSQAGNSYNEQFF,TGTGCCAGCAGCCAAGCGGGGAACTCCTACAATGAGCAGTTCTTC
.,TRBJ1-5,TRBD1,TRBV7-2,CASSPGQGMVQPQHF,TGTGCCAGCAGCCCTGGACAGGGAATGGTTCAGCCCCAGCATTTT
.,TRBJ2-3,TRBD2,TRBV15,CATSSGTSGGAQDTQYF,TGTGCCACCAGCAGTGGAACTAGCGGGGGGGCACAAGATACGCAGTATTTT
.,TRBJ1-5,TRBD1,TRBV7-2,CASSLVAGGSNQPQHF,TGTGCCAGCAGCTTAGTGGCAGGGGGTAGCAATCAGCCCCAGCATTTT
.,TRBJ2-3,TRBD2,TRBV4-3,CASSQGLAGYTDTQYF,TGCGCCAGCAGCCAGGGACTAGCGGGGTATACAGATACGCAGTATTTT
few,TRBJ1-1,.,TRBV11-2,CASSIREGTEAFF,TGTGCCAGCAGCATCAGGGAGGGCACTGAAGCTTTCTTT
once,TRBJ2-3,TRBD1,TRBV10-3,CAIRGDRGGTDTQYF,TGTGCCATCAGAGGGGACAGGGGGGGAACAGATACGCAGTATTTT
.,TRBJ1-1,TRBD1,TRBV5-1,CASSYGQGWMSGMNTEAFF,TGCGCCAGCAGCTATGGACAGGGCTGGATGTCAGGAATGAACACTGAAGCTTTCTTT
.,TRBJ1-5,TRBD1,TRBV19,CASSTTGGMGNQPQHF,TGTGCCAGTAGTACAACAGGGGGGATGGGCAATCAGCCCCAGCATTTT
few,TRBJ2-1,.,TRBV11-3,CASSLNSGEQFF,TGTGCCAGCAGCTTAAACTCCGGTGAGCAGTTCTTC
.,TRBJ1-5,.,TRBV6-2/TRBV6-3,CASSYNRNQPQHF,TGTGCCAGCAGTTACAACAGGAATCAGCCCCAGCATTTT
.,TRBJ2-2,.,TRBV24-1,CATSAQDSSNTGELFF,TGTGCCACCAGTGCCCAGGACAGTTCGAACACCGGGGAGCTGTTTTTT
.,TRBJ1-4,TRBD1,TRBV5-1,CASSSDRGGEKLFF,TGCGCCAGCAGCTCAGACAGGGGCGGTGAAAAACTGTTTTTT
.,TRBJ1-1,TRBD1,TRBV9,CASSVGQGMNTEAFF,TGTGCCAGCAGCGTCGGACAGGGAATGAACACTGAAGCTTTCTTT
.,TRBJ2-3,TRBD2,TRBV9,CASSVGGMRETDTQYF,TGTGCCAGCAGCGTGGGGGGGATGAGAGAGACAGATACGCAGTATTTT
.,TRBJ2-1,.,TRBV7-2,CASSFRGRFDEQFF,TGTGCCAGCAGCTTCAGGGGCCGTTTCGATGAGCAGTTCTTC
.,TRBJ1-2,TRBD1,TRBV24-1,CATSDRDSYGYTF,TGTGCCACCAGTGACCGGGACAGCTATGGCTACACCTTC
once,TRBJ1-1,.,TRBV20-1,CSAGGGGGFLNTEAFF,TGCAGTGCTGGTGGGGGAGGGGGGTTCCTGAACACTGAAGCTTTCTTT
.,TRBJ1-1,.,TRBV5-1,CASSLSPVNTEAFF,TGCGCCAGCAGCCTCTCCCCGGTGAACACTGAAGCTTTCTTT
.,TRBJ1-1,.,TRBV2,CASSAFTGLSEAFF,TGTGCCAGCAGTGCCTTTACAGGCCTCTCTGAAGCTTTCTTT
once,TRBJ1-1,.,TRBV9,CASSDAQGMTEAFF,TGTGCCAGCAGCGACGCTCAGGGGATGACTGAAGCTTTCTTT
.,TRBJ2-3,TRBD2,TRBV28,CASSSGGPIDTQYF,TGTGCCAGCAGTAGCGGGGGGCCGATAGATACGCAGTATTTT
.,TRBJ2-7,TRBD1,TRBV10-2,CASSEPPGQKSYEQYF,TGCGCCAGCAGTGAGCCCCCGGGACAGAAATCCTACGAGCAGTACTTC
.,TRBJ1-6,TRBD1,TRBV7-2,CASSLRPPGQGHSPLHF,TGTGCCAGCAGCTTACGACCCCCGGGACAGGGGCATTCACCCCTCCACTTT